Many counts were recorded for the clone carrying this TCR beta chain. The source of the sample is a study of T-cell reconstitution after alpha-beta-depleted transplantation in children. CDR1 is SGHRS, CDR2 YFSETQ, per germline. V lost 0 bases and J 4 bases, leaving 10 bases between the germline ends. CDR3 length: 14 amino acids. Preparation of the TCRbeta library used unique molecular identifiers. MiXCR was run by TCRdb on the PCR reads, yielding one entry per CDR3 protein. The table includes approximately 240,000 distinct CDR3 sequences, approximately 9.8% detected once. V usage is TRBV5-1 and J usage is TRBJ1-2; no firm D call. This TCR was sampled from a human donor who donated a stem cell graft to a child with SCID. Sequences were derived from PBMCs from the stem cell graft donor, sampled from the stem cell graft. CDR3 sequence: CASSLGTVGYGYTF. As DNA, the CDR3 is TGCGCCAGCAGCTTGGGTACAGTCGGCTATGGCTACACCTTC.